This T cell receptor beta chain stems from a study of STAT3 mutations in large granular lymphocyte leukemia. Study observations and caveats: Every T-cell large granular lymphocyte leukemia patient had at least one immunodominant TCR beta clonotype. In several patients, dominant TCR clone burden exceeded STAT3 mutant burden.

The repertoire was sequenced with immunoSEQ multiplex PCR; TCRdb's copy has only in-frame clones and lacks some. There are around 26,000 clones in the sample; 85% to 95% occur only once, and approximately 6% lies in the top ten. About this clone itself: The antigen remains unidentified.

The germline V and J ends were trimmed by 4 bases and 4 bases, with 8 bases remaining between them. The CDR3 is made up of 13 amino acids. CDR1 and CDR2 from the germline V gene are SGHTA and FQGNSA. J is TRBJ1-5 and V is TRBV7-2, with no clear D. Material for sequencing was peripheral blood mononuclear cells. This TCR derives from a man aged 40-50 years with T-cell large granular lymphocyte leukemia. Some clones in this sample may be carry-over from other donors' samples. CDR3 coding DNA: TGTGCCAGCAGCTCCCGTGGGAATCAGCCCCAGCATTTT. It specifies CASSSRGNQPQHF.